The TCR beta chain under discussion was sequenced for a study of CD8 T cells in Susac syndrome. A quantity of about 0.5 to 1 ug RNA underwent reverse transcription using random hexamers. One entry per CDR3 protein results from TCRdb running MiXCR on the immunoSEQ multiplex PCR reads. The sample lists around 130,000 distinct CDR3 sequences; roughly 96% were seen once. Trimming cost V 5 bases and J 5 bases; bases outside gene matches: 8. CDR1 is SGHTA, CDR2 FQGNSA, per germline. This CDR3 is 14 amino acids long. Sequencing was done on a sample of CD4+ T cells from PBMCs. This receptor was obtained from a human donor in good health. The gene calls are TRBV7-2 and TRBJ2-5; 7 bases fit TRBD1. CDR3 DNA: TGTGCCAGCAGCCAGACAGGGCTTGGCGAGACCCAGTACTTC. The encoded protein is CASSQTGLGETQYF.